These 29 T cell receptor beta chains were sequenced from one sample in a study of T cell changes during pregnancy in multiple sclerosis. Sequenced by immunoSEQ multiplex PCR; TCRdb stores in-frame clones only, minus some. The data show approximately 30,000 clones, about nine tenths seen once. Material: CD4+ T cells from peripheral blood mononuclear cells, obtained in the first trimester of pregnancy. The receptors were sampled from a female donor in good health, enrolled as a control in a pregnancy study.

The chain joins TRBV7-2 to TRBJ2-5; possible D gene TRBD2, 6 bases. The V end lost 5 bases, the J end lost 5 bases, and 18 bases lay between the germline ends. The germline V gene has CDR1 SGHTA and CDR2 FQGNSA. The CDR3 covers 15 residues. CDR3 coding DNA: TGTGCCAGCAGCCCCGGGCGGGCGGGAAGGGAGACCCAGTACTTC. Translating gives CASSPGRAGRETQYF.

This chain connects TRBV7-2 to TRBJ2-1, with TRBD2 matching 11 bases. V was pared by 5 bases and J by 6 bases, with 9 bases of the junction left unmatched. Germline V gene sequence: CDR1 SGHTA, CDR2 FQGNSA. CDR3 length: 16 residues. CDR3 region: CASSPLAGGTLNEQFF. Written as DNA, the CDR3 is TGTGCCAGCAGCCCGCTAGCGGGGGGTACACTCAATGAGCAGTTCTTC.

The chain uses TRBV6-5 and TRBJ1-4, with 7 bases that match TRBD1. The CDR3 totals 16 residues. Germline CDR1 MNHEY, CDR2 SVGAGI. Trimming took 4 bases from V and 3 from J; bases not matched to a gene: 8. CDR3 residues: CASSFEGAPPNEKLFF. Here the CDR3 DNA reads TGTGCCAGCAGTTTCGAGGGGGCGCCTCCTAATGAAAAACTGTTTTTT.

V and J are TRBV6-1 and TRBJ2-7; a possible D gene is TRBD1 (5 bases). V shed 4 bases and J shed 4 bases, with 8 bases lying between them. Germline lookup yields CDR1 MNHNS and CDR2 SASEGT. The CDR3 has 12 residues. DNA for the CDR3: TGTGCCAGCAGTGCGAAGGGGTACGAGCAGTACTTC. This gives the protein CASSAKGYEQYF.

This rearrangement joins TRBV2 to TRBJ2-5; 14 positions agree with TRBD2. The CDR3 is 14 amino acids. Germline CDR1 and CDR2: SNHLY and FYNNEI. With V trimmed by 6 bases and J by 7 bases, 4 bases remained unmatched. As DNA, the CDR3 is TGTGCCAGCAGGGGACTAGCGGGGGCCGGGACCCAGTACTTC. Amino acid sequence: CASRGLAGAGTQYF. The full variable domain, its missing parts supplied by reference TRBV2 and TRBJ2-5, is EPEVTQTPSHQVTQMGQEVILRCVPISNHLYFYWYRQILGQKVEFLVSFYNNEISEKSEIFDDQFSVERPDGSNFTLKIRSTKLEDSAMYFCASRGLAGAGTQYFGPGTRLLVL.

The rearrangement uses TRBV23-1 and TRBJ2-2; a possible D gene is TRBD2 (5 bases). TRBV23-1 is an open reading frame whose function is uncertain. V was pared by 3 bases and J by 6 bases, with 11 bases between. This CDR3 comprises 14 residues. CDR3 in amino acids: CASSQSGVAGELFF. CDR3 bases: TGCGCCAGCAGTCAGTCCGGGGTAGCCGGGGAGCTGTTTTTT.

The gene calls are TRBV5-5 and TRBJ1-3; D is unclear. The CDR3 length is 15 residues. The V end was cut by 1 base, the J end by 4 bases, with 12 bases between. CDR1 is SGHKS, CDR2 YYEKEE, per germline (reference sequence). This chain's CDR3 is CASSLSVTTGNTIYF. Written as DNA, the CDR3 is TGTGCCAGCAGCTTGTCGGTGACGACAGGAAACACCATATATTTT. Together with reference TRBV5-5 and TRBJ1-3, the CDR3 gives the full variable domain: DAGVTQSPTHLIKTRGQQVTLRCSPISGHKSVSWYQQVLGQGPQFIFQYYEKEERGRGNFPDRFSARQFPNYSSELNVNALLLGDSALYLCASSLSVTTGNTIYFGEGSWLTVV.

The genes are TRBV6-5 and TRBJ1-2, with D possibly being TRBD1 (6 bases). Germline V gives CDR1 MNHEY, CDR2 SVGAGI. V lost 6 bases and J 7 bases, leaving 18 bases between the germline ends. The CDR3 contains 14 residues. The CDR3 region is CASRNRRTGSGYTF. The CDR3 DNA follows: TGTGCCAGCAGGAACCGACGAACAGGGTCTGGCTACACCTTC.

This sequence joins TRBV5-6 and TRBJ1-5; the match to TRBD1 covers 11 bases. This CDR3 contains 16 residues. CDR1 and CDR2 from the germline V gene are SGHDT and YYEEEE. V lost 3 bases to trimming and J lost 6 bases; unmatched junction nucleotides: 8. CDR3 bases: TGTGCCAGCAGCTATGGACAGGGGGCTATTGGTCAGCCCCAGCATTTT. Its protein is CASSYGQGAIGQPQHF. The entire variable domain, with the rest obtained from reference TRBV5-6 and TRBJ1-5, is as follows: DAGVTQSPTHLIKTRGQQVTLRCSPKSGHDTVSWYQQALGQGPQFIFQYYEEEERQRGNFPDRFSGHQFPNYSSELNVNALLLGDSALYLCASSYGQGAIGQPQHFGDGTRLSIL.

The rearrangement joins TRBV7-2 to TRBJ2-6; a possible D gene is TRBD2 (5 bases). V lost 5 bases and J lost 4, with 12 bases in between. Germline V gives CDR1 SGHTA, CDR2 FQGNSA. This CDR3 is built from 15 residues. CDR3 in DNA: TGTGCCAGCAGCCTCCTGGGAGTGGGGGCCAACGTCCTGACTTTC. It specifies CASSLLGVGANVLTF.

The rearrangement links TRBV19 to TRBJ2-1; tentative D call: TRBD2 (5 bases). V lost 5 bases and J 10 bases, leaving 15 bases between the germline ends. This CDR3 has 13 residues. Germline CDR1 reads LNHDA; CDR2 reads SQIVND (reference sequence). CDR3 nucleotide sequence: TGTGCCAGTAGTCCCGCCCTAAGCGGAGAGCAGTTCTTC. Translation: CASSPALSGEQFF.

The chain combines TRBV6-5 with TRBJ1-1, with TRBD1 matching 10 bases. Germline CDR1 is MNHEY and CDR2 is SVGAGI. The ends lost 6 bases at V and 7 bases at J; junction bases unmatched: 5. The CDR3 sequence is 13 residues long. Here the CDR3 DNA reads TGTGCCAGCAGCATAGACAGGGGGCTTGAAGCTTTCTTT. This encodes CASSIDRGLEAFF.

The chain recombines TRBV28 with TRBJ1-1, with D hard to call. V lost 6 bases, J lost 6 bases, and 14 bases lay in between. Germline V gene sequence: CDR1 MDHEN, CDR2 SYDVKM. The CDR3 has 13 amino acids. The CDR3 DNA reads TGTGCCAGCAGGGACTGGAGAGAGGCTGAAGCTTTCTTT. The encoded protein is CASRDWREAEAFF. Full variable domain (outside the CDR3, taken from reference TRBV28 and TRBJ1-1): DVKVTQSSRYLVKRTGEKVFLECVQDMDHENMFWYRQDPGLGLRLIYFSYDVKMKEKGDIPEGYSVSREKKERFSLILESASTNQTSMYLCASRDWREAEAFFGQGTRLTVV.

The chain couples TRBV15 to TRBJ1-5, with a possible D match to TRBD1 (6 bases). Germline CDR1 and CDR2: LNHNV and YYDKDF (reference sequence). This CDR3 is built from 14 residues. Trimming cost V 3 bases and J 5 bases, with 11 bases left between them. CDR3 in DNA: TGTGCCACCAGCAGCCAGGGGTTGTATCAGCCCCAGCATTTT. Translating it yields CATSSQGLYQPQHF.

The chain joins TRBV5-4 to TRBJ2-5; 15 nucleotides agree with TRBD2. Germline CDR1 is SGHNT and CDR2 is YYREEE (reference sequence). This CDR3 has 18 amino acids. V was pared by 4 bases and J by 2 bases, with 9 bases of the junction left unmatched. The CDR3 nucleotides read TGTGCCAGCAGCAGCGGGGGGACTAGCGGGGGGCCACAAGAGACCCAGTACTTC. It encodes CASSSGGTSGGPQETQYF.

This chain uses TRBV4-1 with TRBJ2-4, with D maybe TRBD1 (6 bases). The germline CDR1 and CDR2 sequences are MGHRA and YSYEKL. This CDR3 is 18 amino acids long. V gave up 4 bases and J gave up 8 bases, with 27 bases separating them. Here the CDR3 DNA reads TGCGCCAGCAGCCGAAGTGGGGCCTCGACAGGATTTTCCGACATTCAGTACTTC. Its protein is CASSRSGASTGFSDIQYF.

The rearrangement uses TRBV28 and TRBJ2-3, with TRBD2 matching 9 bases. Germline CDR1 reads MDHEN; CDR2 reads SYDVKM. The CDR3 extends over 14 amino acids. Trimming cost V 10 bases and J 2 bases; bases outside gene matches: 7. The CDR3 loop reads CATGREGFTDTQYF. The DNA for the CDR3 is TGTGCCACCGGGCGGGAGGGTTTCACAGATACGCAGTATTTT.

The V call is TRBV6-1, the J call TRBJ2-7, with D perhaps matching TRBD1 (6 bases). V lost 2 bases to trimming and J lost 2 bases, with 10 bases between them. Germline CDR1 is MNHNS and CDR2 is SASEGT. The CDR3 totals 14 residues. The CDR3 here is CASSEQGRAYEQYF. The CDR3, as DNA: TGTGCCAGCAGTGAACAGGGGCGGGCCTACGAGCAGTACTTC.

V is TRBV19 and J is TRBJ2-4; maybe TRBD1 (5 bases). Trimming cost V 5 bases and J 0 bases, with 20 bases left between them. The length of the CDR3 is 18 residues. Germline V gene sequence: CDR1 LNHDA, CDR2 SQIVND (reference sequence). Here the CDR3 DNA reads TGTGCCAGTAGTCCCTCTCAGGGAACAATACTAGCCAAAAACATTCAGTACTTC. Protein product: CASSPSQGTILAKNIQYF. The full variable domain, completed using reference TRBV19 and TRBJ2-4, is DGGITQSPKYLFRKEGQNVTLSCEQNLNHDAMYWYRQDPGQGLRLIYYSQIVNDFQKGDIAEGYSVSREKKESFPLTVTSAQKNPTAFYLCASSPSQGTILAKNIQYFGAGTRLSVL.

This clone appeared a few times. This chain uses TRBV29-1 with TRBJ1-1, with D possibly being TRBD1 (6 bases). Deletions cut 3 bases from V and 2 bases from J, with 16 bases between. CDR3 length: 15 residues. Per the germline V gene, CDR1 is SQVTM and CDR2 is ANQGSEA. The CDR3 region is CSVEGKTGANTEAFF. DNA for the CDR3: TGCAGCGTTGAGGGAAAGACAGGAGCCAACACTGAAGCTTTCTTT. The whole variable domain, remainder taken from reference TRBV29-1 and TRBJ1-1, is SAVISQKPSRDICQRGTSLTIQCQVDSQVTMMFWYRQQPGQSLTLIATANQGSEATYESGFVIDKFPISRPNLTFSTLTVSNMSPEDSSIYLCSVEGKTGANTEAFFGQGTRLTVV.

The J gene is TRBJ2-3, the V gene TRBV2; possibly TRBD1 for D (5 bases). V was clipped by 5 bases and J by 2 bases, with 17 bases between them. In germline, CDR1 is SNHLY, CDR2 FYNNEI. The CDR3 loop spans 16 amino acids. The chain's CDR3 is CASSPQGRVVTDTQYF. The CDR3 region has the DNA TGTGCCAGCAGTCCCCAGGGCAGGGTGGTCACAGATACGCAGTATTTT.

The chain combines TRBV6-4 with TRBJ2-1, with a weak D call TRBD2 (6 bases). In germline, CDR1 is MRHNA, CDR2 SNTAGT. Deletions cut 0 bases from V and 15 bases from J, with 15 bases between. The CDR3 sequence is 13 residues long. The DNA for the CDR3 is TGTGCCAGCAGTGACTCCGACCGGGAGCCTCGGTTCTTC. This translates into CASSDSDREPRFF.

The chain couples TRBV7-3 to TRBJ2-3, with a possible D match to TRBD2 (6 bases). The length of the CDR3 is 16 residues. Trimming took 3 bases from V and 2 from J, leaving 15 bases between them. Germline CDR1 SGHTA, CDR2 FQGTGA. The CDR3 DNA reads TGTGCCAGCAGCTTCAATCCCGGGACTTCCACAGATACGCAGTATTTT. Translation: CASSFNPGTSTDTQYF.

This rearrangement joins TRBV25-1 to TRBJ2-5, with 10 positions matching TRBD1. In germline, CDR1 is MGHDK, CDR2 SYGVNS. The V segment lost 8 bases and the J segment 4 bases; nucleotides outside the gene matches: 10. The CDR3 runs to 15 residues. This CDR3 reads CASGRDRGLGETQYF. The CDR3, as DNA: TGTGCCAGCGGGAGAGACAGGGGGCTGGGAGAGACCCAGTACTTC.

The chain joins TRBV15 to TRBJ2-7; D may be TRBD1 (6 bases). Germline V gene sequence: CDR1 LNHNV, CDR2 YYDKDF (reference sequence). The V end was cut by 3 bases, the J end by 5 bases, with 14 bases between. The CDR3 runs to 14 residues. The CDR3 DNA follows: TGTGCCACCAGCAGGGGTAGGGGGTTCAACGAGCAGTACTTC. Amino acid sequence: CATSRGRGFNEQYF.

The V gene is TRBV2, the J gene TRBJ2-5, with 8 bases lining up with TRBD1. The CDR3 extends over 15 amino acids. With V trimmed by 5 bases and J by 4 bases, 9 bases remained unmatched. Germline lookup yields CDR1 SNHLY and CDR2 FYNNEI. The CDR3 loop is CASSPRTGRSETQYF. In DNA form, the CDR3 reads TGTGCCAGCAGTCCTAGGACAGGGCGGTCAGAGACCCAGTACTTC.

CDR3 residues: CAISETGQGATEAFF. Written as DNA, the CDR3 is TGTGCCATCAGTGAGACAGGACAGGGGGCCACTGAAGCTTTCTTT. This chain uses TRBV10-3 with TRBJ1-1, with TRBD1 identical over 11 bases. The V and J ends lost 2 bases and 4 bases, in that order; junction bases with no gene match: 3. CDR3 length: 15 residues. In germline, CDR1 is ENHRY, CDR2 SYGVKD.

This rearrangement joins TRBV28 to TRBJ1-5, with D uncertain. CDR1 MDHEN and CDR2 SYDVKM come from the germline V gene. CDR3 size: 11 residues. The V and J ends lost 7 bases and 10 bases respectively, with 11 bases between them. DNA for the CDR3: TGTGCCAGCAATGGAGGTCCACCCCAGCATTTT. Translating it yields CASNGGPPQHF.

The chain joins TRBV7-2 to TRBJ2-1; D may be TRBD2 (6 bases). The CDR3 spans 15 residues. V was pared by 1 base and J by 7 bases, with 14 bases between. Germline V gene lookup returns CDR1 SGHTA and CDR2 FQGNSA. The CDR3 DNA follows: TGTGCCAGCAGCTTAGGGTGGGGACTGGGGAATGAGCAGTTCTTC. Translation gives CASSLGWGLGNEQFF. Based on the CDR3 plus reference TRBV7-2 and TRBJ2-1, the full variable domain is GAGVSQSPSNKVTEKGKDVELRCDPISGHTALYWYRQSLGQGLEFLIYFQGNSAPDKSGLPSDRFSAERTGGSVSTLTIQRTQQEDSAVYLCASSLGWGLGNEQFFGPGTRLTVL.